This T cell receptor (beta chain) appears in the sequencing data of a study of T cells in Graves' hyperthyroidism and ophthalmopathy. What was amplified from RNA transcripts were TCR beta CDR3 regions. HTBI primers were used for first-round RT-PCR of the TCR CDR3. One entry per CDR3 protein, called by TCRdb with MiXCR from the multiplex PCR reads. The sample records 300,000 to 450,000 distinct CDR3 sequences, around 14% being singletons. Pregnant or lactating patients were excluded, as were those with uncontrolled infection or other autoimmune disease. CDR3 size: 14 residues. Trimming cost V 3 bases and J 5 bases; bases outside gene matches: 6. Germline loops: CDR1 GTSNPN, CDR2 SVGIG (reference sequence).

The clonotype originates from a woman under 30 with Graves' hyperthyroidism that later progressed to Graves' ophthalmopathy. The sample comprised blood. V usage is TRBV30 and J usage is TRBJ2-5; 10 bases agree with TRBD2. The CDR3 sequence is CAWSGTSGTETQYF. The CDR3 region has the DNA TGTGCCTGGAGCGGAACTAGCGGGACGGAGACCCAGTACTTC.